This passage covers 24 T cell receptor beta chains from one sample sequenced in a study of cytomegalovirus exposure and HLA in healthy donors. This PCR relied on a set of 60 Vbeta primers and 13 Jbeta primers. Assay: immunoSEQ multiplex PCR; the TCRdb copy retains only in-frame clones and omits some. The sample contains under 200,000 clones, approximately 70% of which appear only once. Sequencing input: PBMCs. These receptors all stem from a woman between 25 and 40 years old in good health and CMV-seronegative.

The chain joins TRBV2 to TRBJ2-1; possible D gene TRBD2, 6 bases. The CDR3 spans 14 residues. V was shortened by 8 bases and J by 5 bases, with 16 bases between the two germline ends. The V gene's germline CDR1 is SNHLY and CDR2 FYNNEI. The CDR3 DNA reads as TGTGCCAGCCTGTTGCGGGAAGGGGACAATGAGCAGTTCTTC. Translating gives CASLLREGDNEQFF.

This clone was seen a handful of times. The CDR3 bases are TGTGCCAGTAGTATTCGTCAGCGCCCGAAGGAGACCCAGTACTTC. This translates into CASSIRQRPKETQYF. This chain uses TRBV19 with TRBJ2-5; no reliable D call. V lost 3 bases and J lost 5, with 16 bases in between. Germline V lookup: CDR1 LNHDA, CDR2 SQIVND (reference sequence). This CDR3 has 15 residues.

This clone came up once. The V and J genes are TRBV18 and TRBJ2-3; 7 bases align to TRBD1. V dropped 6 bases and J dropped 0; count of bases not matched to a gene: 12. The CDR3 has 17 residues. The V gene's germline CDR1 is KGHSH and CDR2 LQKENI. CDR3 sequence reads: CASSFVDRVKSTDTQYF. CDR3 coding DNA: TGTGCCAGCTCGTTCGTTGACAGGGTCAAAAGCACAGATACGCAGTATTTT.

The table lists this clone with a few counts. The gene calls are TRBV7-9 and TRBJ2-1, with D possibly TRBD1 on 5 matching bases. Germline V gives CDR1 SEHNR, CDR2 FQNEAQ (reference sequence). The CDR3 is 15 residues long. V lost 6 bases to trimming and J lost 0 bases, with 12 bases between them. The CDR3 loop reads CASSRNRGSYNEQFF. For the CDR3, the DNA is TGTGCCAGCAGTAGAAATAGGGGCTCCTACAATGAGCAGTTCTTC.

This rearrangement joins TRBV5-1 to TRBJ1-1; TRBD1 might be the D (5 bases). This CDR3 is built from 15 residues. The germline gives CDR1 SGHRS, CDR2 YFSETQ. The V gene lost 3 bases and the J gene lost 4 bases, with 16 bases spanning the gap. CDR3 residues: CASSWRDPAGTEAFF. CDR3 sequence (DNA): TGCGCCAGCAGCTGGAGGGACCCAGCGGGCACTGAAGCTTTCTTT. The full variable domain, in which reference TRBV5-1 and TRBJ1-1 provide the parts outside the CDR3, is KAGVTQTPRYLIKTRGQQVTLSCSPISGHRSVSWYQQTPGQGLQFLFEYFSETQRNKGNFPGRFSGRQFSNSRSEMNVSTLELGDSALYLCASSWRDPAGTEAFFGQGTRLTVV.

This clone occurred a few times. The J gene is TRBJ1-2, the V gene TRBV7-2; the D gene is possibly TRBD1 (6 bases). Germline CDR1 and CDR2: SGHTA and FQGNSA. This CDR3 is built from 14 residues. V was clipped by 3 bases and J by 9 bases, with 17 bases between them. CDR3 in amino acids: CASSLRGAQNSYTF. CDR3 DNA sequence: TGTGCCAGCAGCTTGCGGGGGGCGCAAAACAGCTACACCTTC.

The V gene is TRBV19, the J gene TRBJ1-1; a possible D gene is TRBD1 (6 bases). The CDR3 runs to 15 residues. Trimming left V 4 bases short and J 4 bases short, with 16 bases between. Germline V gives CDR1 LNHDA, CDR2 SQIVND (reference sequence). The CDR3 DNA follows: TGTGCCAGTAGTAGTCCGGGACATCCCAGCACTGAAGCTTTCTTT. Its protein product is CASSSPGHPSTEAFF.

This clone turned up a few times. The genes are TRBV4-3 and TRBJ2-7; a weak D match, TRBD2 (5 bases). CDR3 length: 15 amino acids. Deletions cut 1 base from V and 4 bases from J, with 14 bases between. Germline assignment: CDR1 LGHNA and CDR2 YSLEER. The CDR3 nucleotides are TGCGCCAGCAGCCAAGCTCCAGCGGCGGAGTACGAGCAGTACTTC. It encodes CASSQAPAAEYEQYF.

This chain joins TRBV30 and TRBJ2-1; possible D gene TRBD1, 5 bases. CDR1 and CDR2 from the germline V gene are GTSNPN and SVGIG (reference sequence). The CDR3 runs to 15 residues. The germline V and J ends were trimmed by 2 bases and 0 bases, with 11 bases remaining between them. The CDR3 DNA sequence: TGTGCCTGGAGTCGAGACAGAGGCTCCTACAATGAGCAGTTCTTC. It yields the protein CAWSRDRGSYNEQFF.

This clone has just a few counts. The rearrangement uses TRBV4-1 and TRBJ2-5; the match to TRBD1 covers 9 bases. The CDR3 extends over 15 amino acids. In germline, CDR1 is MGHRA, CDR2 YSYEKL. The V gene end was trimmed by 3 bases and the J gene end by 7 bases; junction bases not matched to a gene: 9. CDR3 sequence: CASSHYRGQGVTQYF. The CDR3 DNA is TGCGCCAGCAGCCACTACAGGGGGCAAGGGGTGACCCAGTACTTC.

This clone was seen at least ten times. The chain couples TRBV5-1 to TRBJ1-1; no firm D call. Germline V CDR1 and CDR2: SGHRS, YFSETQ. V lost 0 bases and J lost 1, with 4 bases in between. This CDR3 spans 13 amino acids. CDR3 DNA sequence: TGCGCCAGCAGCTTGGCGGGGAACACTGAAGCTTTCTTT. Encoded protein: CASSLAGNTEAFF. Full variable domain (rest looked up from reference TRBV5-1 and TRBJ1-1): KAGVTQTPRYLIKTRGQQVTLSCSPISGHRSVSWYQQTPGQGLQFLFEYFSETQRNKGNFPGRFSGRQFSNSRSEMNVSTLELGDSALYLCASSLAGNTEAFFGQGTRLTVV.

The chain combines TRBV5-3 with TRBJ2-3; 14 bases match TRBD2. TRBV5-3 is an ORF for which the function is uncertain. This CDR3 has 16 residues. V was clipped by 1 base and J by 6 bases; unmatched bases: 4. As DNA, the CDR3 is TGTGCCAGAAGCTTGAGACTAGCGGGAGGGCCGGATACGCAGTATTTT. It codes for CARSLRLAGGPDTQYF.

The V and J genes are TRBV21-1 and TRBJ2-7; the table gives TRBD1 as D, unverified against the DNA. TRBV21-1 is a documented pseudogene. This CDR3 has 14 amino acids. CDR3 amino acids: CARDWDRDSYEQYF. The CDR3 DNA reads TGTGCCAGGGACTGGGACAGGGACTCCTACGAGCAGTACTTC.

The chain is built from TRBV13 and TRBJ1-2; 8 bases fit TRBD1. Unmatched junction bases numbered 10, after V lost 4 bases and J lost 6 bases. CDR1 is PRHDT, CDR2 FYEKMQ, per germline (reference sequence). The CDR3 totals 15 residues. In DNA, the CDR3 is TGTGCCAGCAGCTCACCGGACAGGGTTGAAGATGGCTACACCTTC. Translated, it gives CASSSPDRVEDGYTF.

The rearrangement uses TRBV9 and TRBJ2-1; 11 nucleotides line up with TRBD2. Trimming at V came to 0 bases and at J to 8 bases, leaving 4 bases not matched to a gene. Germline CDR1 and CDR2: SGDLS and YYNGEE. The CDR3 has 15 amino acids. The CDR3: CASSVVTSGRDEQFF. CDR3 in DNA: TGTGCCAGCAGCGTAGTAACTAGCGGGAGAGATGAGCAGTTCTTC.

V is TRBV7-9 and J is TRBJ2-1, with D possibly TRBD2 on 6 matching bases. The CDR3 length is 16 residues. The V end was cut by 4 bases, the J end by 5 bases, with 18 bases between. Germline CDR1 is SEHNR and CDR2 is FQNEAQ (reference sequence). The CDR3 is CASSSERVEGDNEQFF. CDR3 bases: TGTGCCAGCAGCTCAGAAAGGGTGGAGGGCGACAATGAGCAGTTCTTC.

The chain carries TRBV11-3 and TRBJ2-5; D ambiguous. The CDR3 sequence is 13 residues long. Germline loops: CDR1 SGHNT, CDR2 YENEEA. V was shortened by 3 bases and J by 2 bases, with 7 bases between the two germline ends. The CDR3 nucleotides read TGTGCCAGCAGCTTGAGTCTACAAGAGACCCAGTACTTC. As protein: CASSLSLQETQYF.

The chain employs TRBV5-6 and TRBJ2-7; 11 positions agree with TRBD1. Losses at the gene ends were 4 bases for V and 7 bases for J; bases not matched to a gene: 13. The CDR3 runs 16 residues. CDR1 is SGHDT and CDR2 is YYEEEE in the germline V gene. As DNA, the CDR3 is TGTGCCAGCAGCCCCGCTCTGGGGACAGGGGGTTTTGAGCAGTACTTC. Its protein product is CASSPALGTGGFEQYF.

The chain's CDR3 is CASSESISGGSTTDTQYF. In DNA form, the CDR3 reads TGTGCCAGCAGTGAAAGTATAAGCGGGGGGTCCACCACAGATACGCAGTATTTT. The V gene is TRBV6-1, the J gene TRBJ2-3, with TRBD2 matching over 9 bases. From germline, CDR1 is MNHNS and CDR2 SASEGT. Trimming at V came to 2 bases and at J to 2 bases, leaving 11 bases not matched to a gene. The CDR3 is 18 residues long.

The chain has TRBV11-2 and TRBJ2-5, with D possibly matching TRBD2 (5 bases). Trimming removed 5 bases from V and 0 bases from J, with 10 bases in between. Per the germline V gene, CDR1 is SGHAT and CDR2 is FQNNGV. CDR3 length equals 14 residues. For the CDR3, the DNA is TGTGCCAGCAGCCCACCGACTAACCAAGAGACCCAGTACTTC. This translates into CASSPPTNQETQYF.

The chain employs TRBV6-1 and TRBJ1-2, with 11 bases identical to TRBD1. Trimming cost V 2 bases and J 9 bases; bases outside gene matches: 8. Looked up from germline, CDR1 is MNHNS and CDR2 is SASEGT. The CDR3 totals 15 residues. The CDR3 reads CASSERRGQGGRYTF. CDR3 bases: TGTGCCAGCAGTGAACGAAGGGGACAGGGGGGTCGCTACACCTTC.

The chain combines TRBV5-1 with TRBJ1-2; D gene uncertain. Between the trimmed V and J ends, which lost 0 bases and 0 bases, there was a span of 9 bases. Per the germline V gene, CDR1 is SGHRS and CDR2 is YFSETQ. The CDR3 loop spans 15 amino acids. CDR3 in DNA: TGCGCCAGCAGCTTGGACTGGGCTTCTAACTATGGCTACACCTTC. This gives the protein CASSLDWASNYGYTF.

In its sample, this clone was seen a few times. The chain couples TRBV30 to TRBJ1-2; TRBD1 matches 8 bases. Germline CDR1 reads GTSNPN; CDR2 reads SVGIG (reference sequence). The CDR3 extends over 14 amino acids. V lost 6 bases and J lost 4; bases outside the gene matches: 10. This chain's CDR3 is CACSLDRGIYGYTF. DNA for the CDR3: TGTGCCTGTAGCCTTGACAGGGGAATCTATGGCTACACCTTC.

This chain links TRBV5-6 with TRBJ2-7; D is unclear. V lost 5 bases to trimming and J lost 2 bases, with 11 bases between them. This CDR3 spans 13 amino acids. Per the germline V gene, CDR1 is SGHDT and CDR2 is YYEEEE. CDR3: CASRRYGAYEQYF. The DNA for the CDR3 is TGTGCCAGCAGGCGGTACGGCGCCTACGAGCAGTACTTC.